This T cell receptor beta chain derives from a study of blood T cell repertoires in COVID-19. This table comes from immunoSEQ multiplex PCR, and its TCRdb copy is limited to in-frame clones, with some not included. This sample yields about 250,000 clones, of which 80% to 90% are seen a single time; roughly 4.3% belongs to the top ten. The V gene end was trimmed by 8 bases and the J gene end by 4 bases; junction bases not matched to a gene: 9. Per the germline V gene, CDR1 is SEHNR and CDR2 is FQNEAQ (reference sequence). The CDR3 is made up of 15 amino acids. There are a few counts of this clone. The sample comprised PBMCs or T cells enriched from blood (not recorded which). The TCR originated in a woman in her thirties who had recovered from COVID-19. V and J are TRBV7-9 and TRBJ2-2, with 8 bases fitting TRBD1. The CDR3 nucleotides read TGTGCCAGCGACCCGGACAGGGTGATCACCGGGGAGCTGTTTTTT. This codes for CASDPDRVITGELFF.